The 2 T cell receptor beta chains given below trace back to one sample, sequenced in a study of blood T cell repertoires in COVID-19. Generated by immunoSEQ multiplex PCR, the TCRdb table keeps only in-frame clones and is missing some. The top ten hold 5.5% to 7.5% of the sample, which has 180,000 or so clones, about nine tenths seen once. Material: peripheral blood. These receptors all stem from a man aged 35-49 years with acute or convalescent COVID-19.

V and J are TRBV27 and TRBJ1-5; a possible D gene is TRBD1 (6 bases). The length of the CDR3 is 15 residues. Trimming cost V 7 bases and J 2 bases, with 15 bases left between them. Germline CDR1 reads MNHEY; CDR2 reads SMNVEV (reference sequence). The DNA for the CDR3 is TGTGCCAGCACCATTACAGGGTACGGCAATCAGCCCCAGCATTTT. It specifies CASTITGYGNQPQHF.

The rearrangement joins TRBV5-1 to TRBJ2-1; 11 bases align to TRBD1. There are 15 residues in the CDR3. Losses at the gene ends were 0 bases for V and 8 bases for J; bases not matched to a gene: 4. Germline V lookup: CDR1 SGHRS, CDR2 YFSETQ. Here the CDR3 DNA reads TGCGCCAGCAGCTTGGGTGGACAGGGGGCCCATGAGCAGTTCTTC. This sequence encodes CASSLGGQGAHEQFF.